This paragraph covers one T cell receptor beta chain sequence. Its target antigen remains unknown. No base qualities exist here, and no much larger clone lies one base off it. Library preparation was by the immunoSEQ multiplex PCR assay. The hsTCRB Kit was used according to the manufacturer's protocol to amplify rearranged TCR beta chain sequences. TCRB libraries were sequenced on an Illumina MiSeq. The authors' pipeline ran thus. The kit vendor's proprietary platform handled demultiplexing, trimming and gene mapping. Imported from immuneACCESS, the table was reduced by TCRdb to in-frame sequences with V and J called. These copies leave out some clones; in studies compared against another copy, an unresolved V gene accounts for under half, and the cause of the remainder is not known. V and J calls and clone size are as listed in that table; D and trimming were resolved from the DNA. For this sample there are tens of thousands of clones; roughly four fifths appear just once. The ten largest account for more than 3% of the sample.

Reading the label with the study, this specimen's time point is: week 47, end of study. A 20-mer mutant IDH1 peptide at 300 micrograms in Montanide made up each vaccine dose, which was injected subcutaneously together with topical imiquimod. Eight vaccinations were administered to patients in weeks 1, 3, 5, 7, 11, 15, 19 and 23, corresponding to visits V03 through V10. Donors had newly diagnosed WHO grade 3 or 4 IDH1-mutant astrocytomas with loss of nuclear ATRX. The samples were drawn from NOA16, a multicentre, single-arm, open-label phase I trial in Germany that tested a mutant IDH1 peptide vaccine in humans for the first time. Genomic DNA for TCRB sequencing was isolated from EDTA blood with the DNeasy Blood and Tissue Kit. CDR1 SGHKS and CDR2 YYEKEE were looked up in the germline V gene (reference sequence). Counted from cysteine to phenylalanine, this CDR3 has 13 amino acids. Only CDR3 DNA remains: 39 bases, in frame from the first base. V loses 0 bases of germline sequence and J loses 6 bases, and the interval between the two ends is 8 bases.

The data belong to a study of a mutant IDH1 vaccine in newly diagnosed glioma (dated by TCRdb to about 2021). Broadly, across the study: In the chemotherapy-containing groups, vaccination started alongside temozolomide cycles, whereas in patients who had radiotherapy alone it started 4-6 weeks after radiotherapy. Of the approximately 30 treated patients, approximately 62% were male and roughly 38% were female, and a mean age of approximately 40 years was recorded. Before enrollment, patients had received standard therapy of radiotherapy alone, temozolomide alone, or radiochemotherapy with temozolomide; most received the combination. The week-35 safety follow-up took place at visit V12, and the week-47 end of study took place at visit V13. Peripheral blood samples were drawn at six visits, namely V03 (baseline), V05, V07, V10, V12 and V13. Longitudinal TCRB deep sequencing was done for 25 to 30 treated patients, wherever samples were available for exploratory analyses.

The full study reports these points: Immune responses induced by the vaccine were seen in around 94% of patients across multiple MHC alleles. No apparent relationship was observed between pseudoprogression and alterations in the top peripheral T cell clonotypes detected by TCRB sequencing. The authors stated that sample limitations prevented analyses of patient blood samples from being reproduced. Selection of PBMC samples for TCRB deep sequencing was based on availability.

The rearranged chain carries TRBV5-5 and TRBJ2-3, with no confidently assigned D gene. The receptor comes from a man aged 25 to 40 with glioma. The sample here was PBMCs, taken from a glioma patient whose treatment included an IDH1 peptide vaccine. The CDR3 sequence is CASSLAAGDTQYF. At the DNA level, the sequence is TGTGCCAGCAGCTTGGCCGCAGGTGATACGCAGTATTTT.